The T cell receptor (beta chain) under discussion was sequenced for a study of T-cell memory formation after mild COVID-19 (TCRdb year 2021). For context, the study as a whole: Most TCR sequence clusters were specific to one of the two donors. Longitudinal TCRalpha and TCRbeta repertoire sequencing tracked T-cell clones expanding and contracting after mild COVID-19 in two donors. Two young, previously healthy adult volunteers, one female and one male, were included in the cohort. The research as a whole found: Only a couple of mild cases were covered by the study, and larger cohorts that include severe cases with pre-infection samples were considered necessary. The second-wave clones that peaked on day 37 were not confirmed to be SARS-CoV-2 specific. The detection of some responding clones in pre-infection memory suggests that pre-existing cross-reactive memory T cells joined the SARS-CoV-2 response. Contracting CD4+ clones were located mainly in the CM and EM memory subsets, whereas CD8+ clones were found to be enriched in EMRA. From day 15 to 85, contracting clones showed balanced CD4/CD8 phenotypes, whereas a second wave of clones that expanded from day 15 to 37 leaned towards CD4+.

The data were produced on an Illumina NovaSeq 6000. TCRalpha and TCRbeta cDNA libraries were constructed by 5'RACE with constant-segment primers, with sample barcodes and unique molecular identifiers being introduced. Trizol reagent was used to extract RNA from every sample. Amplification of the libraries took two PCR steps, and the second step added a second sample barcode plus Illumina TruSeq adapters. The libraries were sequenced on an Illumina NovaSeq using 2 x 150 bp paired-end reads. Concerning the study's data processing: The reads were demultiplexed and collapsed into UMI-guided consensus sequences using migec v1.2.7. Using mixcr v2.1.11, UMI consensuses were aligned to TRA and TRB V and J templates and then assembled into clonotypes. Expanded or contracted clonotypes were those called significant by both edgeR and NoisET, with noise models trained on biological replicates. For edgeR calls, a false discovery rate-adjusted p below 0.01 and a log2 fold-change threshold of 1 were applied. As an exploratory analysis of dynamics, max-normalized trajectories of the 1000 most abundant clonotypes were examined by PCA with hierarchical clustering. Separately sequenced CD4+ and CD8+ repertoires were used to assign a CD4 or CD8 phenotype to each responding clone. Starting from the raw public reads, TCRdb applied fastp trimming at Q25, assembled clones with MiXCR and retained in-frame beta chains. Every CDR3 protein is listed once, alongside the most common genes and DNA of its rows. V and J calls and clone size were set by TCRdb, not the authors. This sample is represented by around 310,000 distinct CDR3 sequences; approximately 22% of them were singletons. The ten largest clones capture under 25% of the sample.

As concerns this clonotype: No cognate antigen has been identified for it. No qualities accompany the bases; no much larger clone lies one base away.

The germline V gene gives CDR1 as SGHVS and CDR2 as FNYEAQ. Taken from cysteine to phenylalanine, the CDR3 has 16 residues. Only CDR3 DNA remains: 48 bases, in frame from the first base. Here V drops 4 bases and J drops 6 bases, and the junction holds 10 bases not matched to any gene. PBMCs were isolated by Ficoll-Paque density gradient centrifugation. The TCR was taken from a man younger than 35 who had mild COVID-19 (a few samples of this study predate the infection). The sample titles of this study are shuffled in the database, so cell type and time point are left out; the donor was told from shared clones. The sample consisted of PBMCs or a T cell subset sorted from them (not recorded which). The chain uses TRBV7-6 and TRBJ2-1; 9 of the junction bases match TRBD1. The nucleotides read TGTGCCAGCAGCTACGGACAGGGGTTGATGGCCAATGAGCAGTTCTTC. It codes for CASSYGQGLMANEQFF.